This entry is about one T cell receptor (beta chain). What it binds is unknown. MiXCR was run by TCRdb on the reads, yielding one entry per CDR3 protein. The repertoire consists of approximately 990,000 distinct CDR3 sequences, with around 30% occurring once and the leading ten covering around 15%. The sample comes from a study of T cell repertoires in cytomegalovirus infection. Study summary: Signatures in public TCR beta sequences pointed to both CMV infection and matching HLA type.

Germline CDR1 and CDR2: SGHVS and FNYEAQ. The ends were cut back, 4 bases at V and 3 bases at J, with 9 bases in the middle. The CDR3 sequence is 13 residues long. Sequences were derived from cultured CD8+ T cells from PBMCs, sampled from culture after CMV antigen stimulation. The V call is TRBV7-6, the J call TRBJ1-2; D not certain. This TCR derives from a human donor in good health (CMV status not recorded). Some clones in this sample may be carry-over from other donors' samples. Here the CDR3 DNA reads TGTGCCAGCAGCTCGAAAGTTGACTATGGCTACACCTTC. It is translated as CASSSKVDYGYTF.